This TCR beta chain was recovered during a study of cytomegalovirus exposure and HLA in healthy donors. Findings and limits, study-wide: As a later analysis showed, a missense DCLRE1C variant was linked to trimming of TCR beta V- and J-genes. The later analysis indicated that the majority of CMV-associated TCR beta chains appeared HLA-restricted.

This clone was detected only a few times. Its matching antigen is unknown. The germline gives CDR1 SGHAT, CDR2 FQNNGV. The CDR3 is 14 amino acids. V was shortened by 0 bases and J by 6 bases, with 9 bases between the two germline ends. PCR used 60 Vbeta primers and 13 Jbeta primers. Generated by immunoSEQ multiplex PCR, the TCRdb table keeps only in-frame clones and is missing some. The sample lists around 100,000 clones, 55% to 75% occurring once. The gene calls are TRBV11-2 and TRBJ1-5; D is ambiguous. Sequencing input: PBMCs. The TCR was taken from a man aged 25 to 40 in good health and CMV-seropositive. CDR3 nucleotide sequence: TGTGCCAGCAGCTTAGAGTCCCTCAGTCAGCCCCAGCATTTT. It specifies CASSLESLSQPQHF.